This is a list of T cell receptor beta chains from one sample in a study of shared clonotypes between healthy human individuals. Using immunoSEQ multiplex PCR, the repertoire was profiled, and TCRdb retains in-frame clones only, with some absent. The table includes over a million clones, approximately 96% detected once. Sample: naive CD4+ T cells sorted from blood. The receptors were gathered from a young man in good health. The CDR3 runs from the conserved cysteine through the conserved F or W. Each record gives: J gene, clone size, CDR3 length, V gene, D gene, CDR3 DNA, CDR3 protein. A D gene is named only where the DNA matches it firmly. Size is stated for part of the rows, as once, few or many counts, or as a class when the clone is expanded.

>TRBJ1-3|.|19|TRBV5-1|.
TGCGCCAGCAGCTTGGGGTTAGGCGGGGCCGACGCTGGAGGAAACACCATATATTTT
CASSLGLGGADAGGNTIYF
>TRBJ1-1|.|15|TRBV27|.
TGTGCCAGCAGTTCACGACTACAGGGGAACACTGAAGCTTTCTTT
CASSSRLQGNTEAFF
>TRBJ2-7|.|13|TRBV12-5|.
TGTGCTAGTGGCCGGGACATTTTCGACGAGCAGTACTTC
CASGRDIFDEQYF
>TRBJ2-7|.|15|TRBV19|.
TGTGCCAGTAGTATAGGAGAACAGGTCTCCTACGAGCAGTACTTC
CASSIGEQVSYEQYF
>TRBJ1-5|.|15|TRBV10-3|.
TGTGCCATCAGTGAGTCGGGGTCTAACGTTCAGCCCCAGCATTTT
CAISESGSNVQPQHF
>TRBJ2-7|.|18|TRBV5-5|TRBD2
TGTGCCAGCAGCTTGTCGGGACTAGCGGCAAAGGGGTCCTACGAGCAGTACTTC
CASSLSGLAAKGSYEQYF
>TRBJ1-2|.|17|TRBV10-3|TRBD1
TGTGCCATCAGTGATTTACAGGGGGCGTCTTCTAACTATGGCTACACCTTC
CAISDLQGASSNYGYTF
>TRBJ2-3|.|16|TRBV5-5|.
TGTGCCAGCAGCTTGGAGGCTGGGACTAGCACAGATACGCAGTATTTT
CASSLEAGTSTDTQYF
>TRBJ1-5|.|15|TRBV2|TRBD1
TGTGCCAGCAGCGCCACAGGGGCCGGGAATCAGCCCCAGCATTTT
CASSATGAGNQPQHF
>TRBJ1-5|.|14|TRBV29-1|TRBD1
TGCAGCGTTGGAGGGACAGGGGGCGGCCAGCCCCAGCATTTT
CSVGGTGGGQPQHF
>TRBJ2-7|once|13|TRBV6-1|TRBD2
TGTGCCAGCAGGTTAGCGGGAATTAACGAGCAGTACTTC
CASRLAGINEQYF
>TRBJ2-1|.|14|TRBV9|TRBD1
TGTGCCAGCAGCGCTCGGACAGGGGGCACTGAGCAGTTCTTC
CASSARTGGTEQFF
>TRBJ2-3|.|13|TRBV6-5|.
TGTGCCAGCAGTCCCGACTGGGCGGATACGCAGTATTTT
CASSPDWADTQYF
>TRBJ2-3|.|13|TRBV18|.
TGTGCCAGCTCAGCCGCCTCGCCAGATACGCAGTATTTT
CASSAASPDTQYF
>TRBJ2-1|.|13|TRBV10-1|.
TGCGCCAGCAGTGAAGGGGTTTGGAATGAGCAGTTCTTC
CASSEGVWNEQFF
>TRBJ2-7|.|13|TRBV19|.
TGTGCCAGTAGTATAGGCCCGTACTACGAGCAGTACTTC
CASSIGPYYEQYF
>TRBJ2-1|.|16|TRBV11-1|.
TGTGCCAGCAGCTTACCTCCGCGGAGCGCTAACAATGAGCAGTTCTTC
CASSLPPRSANNEQFF